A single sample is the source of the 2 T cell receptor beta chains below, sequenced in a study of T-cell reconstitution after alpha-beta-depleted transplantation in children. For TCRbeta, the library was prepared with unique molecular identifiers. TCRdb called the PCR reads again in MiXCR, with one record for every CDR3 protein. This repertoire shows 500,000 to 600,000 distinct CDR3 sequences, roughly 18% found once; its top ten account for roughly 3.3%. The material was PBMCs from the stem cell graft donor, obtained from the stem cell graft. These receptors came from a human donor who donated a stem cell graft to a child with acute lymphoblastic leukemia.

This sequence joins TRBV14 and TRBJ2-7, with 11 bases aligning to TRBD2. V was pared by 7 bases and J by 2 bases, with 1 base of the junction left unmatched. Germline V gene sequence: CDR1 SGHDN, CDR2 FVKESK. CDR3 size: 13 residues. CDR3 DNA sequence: TGTGCCAGCAATAGCGGGAGGGCCTACGAGCAGTACTTC. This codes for CASNSGRAYEQYF.

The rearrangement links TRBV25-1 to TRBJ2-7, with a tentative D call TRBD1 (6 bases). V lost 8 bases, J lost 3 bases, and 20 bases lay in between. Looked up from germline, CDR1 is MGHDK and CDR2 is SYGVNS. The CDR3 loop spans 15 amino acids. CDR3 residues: CASSTLGGSYYEQYF. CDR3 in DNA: TGTGCCAGCTCCACGTTAGGGGGATCCTACTACGAGCAGTACTTC.